This T cell receptor beta chain was found in a study of type 1 regulatory T cells. Study background: T-allo10 is an in vitro-generated, Tr1-enriched CD4 T cell product specific for alloantigen.

TCRdb reanalysed the reads using MiXCR and keeps one entry per CDR3 protein. Here the sample spans over 55,000 distinct CDR3 sequences, about 62% being singletons. This clonotype occurred once. Its antigen is unidentified. The CDR3 totals 17 residues. Trimming at V came to 4 bases and at J to 5 bases, leaving 15 bases not matched to a gene. Germline V gene sequence: CDR1 MNHNY, CDR2 SVGAGI (reference sequence). Graft donor-derived T-allo10 cells were described as host-alloantigen-specific, anergic, and alloantigen-specifically suppressive. The chain is built from TRBV6-6 and TRBJ2-7; TRBD1 aligns across 9 bases. The TCR originated in a human donor in good health. The specimen sequenced was cultured T cells, either the whole culture or a sorted T cell fraction (not recorded which). The subset was: Tr1-enriched cell product generated in vitro against host alloantigens. Written as DNA, the CDR3 is TGTGCCAGCAGTTCCCCCGCCGGGACAGGGTCCTTGAACGAGCAGTACTTC. Amino acids: CASSSPAGTGSLNEQYF.